This note documents a single TCR beta chain sequence. The sample belongs to a study of OX40 agonist ivuxolimab in advanced cancers. Study-level information: Ivuxolimab, an antibody that agonizes OX40 (CD134), was administered to the patients.

The table came from immunoSEQ multiplex PCR; TCRdb's copy has only in-frame clones and leaves some out. The sample holds around 80,000 clones, roughly four fifths seen once. The clonotype originates from an adult with an advanced solid tumor such as melanoma, head and neck, liver or kidney cancer. This specimen was CD4+ or CD8+ T cells sorted from blood, taken in a trial of the OX40 agonist ivuxolimab.

This CDR3 is CASSVGSGHYGYTF. The DNA for the CDR3 is TGTGCCAGCAGCGTAGGGAGCGGGCACTATGGCTACACCTTC. V is TRBV9 and J is TRBJ1-2; D unresolved. Trimming removed 0 bases at V and 3 bases at J, with 9 bases between. CDR1 is SGDLS, CDR2 YYNGEE, per germline. The CDR3 has 14 amino acids.